The clone carrying this TCR beta chain appeared a few times. Its antigen is not identified. The entry originates in a study of T cells in localized non-small cell lung cancer. V was cut by 4 bases and J by 5 bases, with 21 bases left in between. Germline lookup yields CDR1 SGHNT and CDR2 YENEEA. The CDR3 is 16 residues long. Study-wide points: Heterogeneity remains possible, as sequencing covered one tumor region only. Maximal T cell clonality occurred in uninvolved adjacent lung, with tumor ranking below it.

Measured with immunoSEQ multiplex PCR; TCRdb has only the in-frame clones, and not every one. The repertoire holds around 4,800 clones, with more than 25% as singletons. V usage is TRBV11-3 and J usage is TRBJ2-7, with D possibly matching TRBD1 (6 bases). This TCR came from a man aged 40 to 69 with stage III squamous cell lung carcinoma. Source: lung tumor tissue, taken before any cancer treatment. The CDR3 spells CASSWRSGQKNHEQYF. As DNA, the CDR3 is TGTGCCAGCAGCTGGAGGTCCGGACAGAAAAACCACGAGCAGTACTTC. The full variable domain, in which reference TRBV11-3 and TRBJ2-7 provide the parts outside the CDR3, is EAGVVQSPRYKIIEKKQPVAFWCNPISGHNTLYWYLQNLGQGPELLIRYENEEAVDDSQLPKDRFSAERLKGVDSTLKIQPAELGDSAVYLCASSWRSGQKNHEQYFGPGTRLTVT.